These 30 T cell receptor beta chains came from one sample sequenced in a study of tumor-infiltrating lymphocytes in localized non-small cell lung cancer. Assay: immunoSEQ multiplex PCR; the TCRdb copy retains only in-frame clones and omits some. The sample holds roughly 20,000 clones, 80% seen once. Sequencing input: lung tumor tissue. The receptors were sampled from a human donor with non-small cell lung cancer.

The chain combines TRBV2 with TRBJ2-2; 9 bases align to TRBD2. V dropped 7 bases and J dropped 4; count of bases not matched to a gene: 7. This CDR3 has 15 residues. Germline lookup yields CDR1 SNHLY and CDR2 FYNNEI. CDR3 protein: CASNIAGAGTGELFF. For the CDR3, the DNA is TGTGCCAGCAACATAGCGGGAGCCGGCACCGGGGAGCTGTTTTTT.

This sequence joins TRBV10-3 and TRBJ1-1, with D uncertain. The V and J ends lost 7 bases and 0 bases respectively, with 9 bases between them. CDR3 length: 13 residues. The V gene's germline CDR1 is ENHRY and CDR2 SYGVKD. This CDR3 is CAIIPDLNTEAFF. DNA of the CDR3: TGTGCCATCATACCGGATTTGAACACTGAAGCTTTCTTT.

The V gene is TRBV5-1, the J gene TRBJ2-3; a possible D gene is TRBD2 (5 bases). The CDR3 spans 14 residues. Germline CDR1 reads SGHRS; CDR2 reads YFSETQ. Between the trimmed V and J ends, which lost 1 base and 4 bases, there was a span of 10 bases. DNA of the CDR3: TGCGCCAGCAGCTTGCGACTGGGAGCAGATACGCAGTATTTT. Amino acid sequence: CASSLRLGADTQYF.

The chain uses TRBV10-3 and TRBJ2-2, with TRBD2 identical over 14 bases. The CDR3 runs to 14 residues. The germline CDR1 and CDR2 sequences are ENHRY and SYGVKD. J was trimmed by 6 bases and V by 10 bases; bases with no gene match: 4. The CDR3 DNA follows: TGTGCCACCGGGACTAGCGGGAGTTCCGGGGAGCTGTTTTTT. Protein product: CATGTSGSSGELFF.

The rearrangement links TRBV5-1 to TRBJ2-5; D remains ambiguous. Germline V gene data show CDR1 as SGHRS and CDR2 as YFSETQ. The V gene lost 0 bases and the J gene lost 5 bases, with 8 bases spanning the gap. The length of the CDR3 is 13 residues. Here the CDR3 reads CASSLVTDETQYF. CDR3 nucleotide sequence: TGCGCCAGCAGCTTGGTTACAGACGAGACCCAGTACTTC.

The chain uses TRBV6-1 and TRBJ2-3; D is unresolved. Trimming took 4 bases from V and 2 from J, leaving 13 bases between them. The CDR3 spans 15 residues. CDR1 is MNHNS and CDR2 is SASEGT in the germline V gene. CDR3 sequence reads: CASSVASVNTDTQYF. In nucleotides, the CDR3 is TGTGCCAGCAGTGTCGCAAGCGTCAACACAGATACGCAGTATTTT.

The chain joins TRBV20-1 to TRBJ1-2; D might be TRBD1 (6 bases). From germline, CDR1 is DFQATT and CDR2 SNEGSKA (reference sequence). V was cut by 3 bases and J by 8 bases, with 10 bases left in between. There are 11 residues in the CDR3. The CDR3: CSASTGIGYTF. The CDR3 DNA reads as TGCAGTGCTAGCACAGGGATCGGCTACACCTTC.

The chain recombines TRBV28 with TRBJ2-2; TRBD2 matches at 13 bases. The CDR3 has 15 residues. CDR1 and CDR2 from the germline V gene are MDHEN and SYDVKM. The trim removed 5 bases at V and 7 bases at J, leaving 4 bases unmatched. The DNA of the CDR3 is TGTGCCAGCAGTCGACTAGCGGGAGGTGTCGGGGAGCTGTTTTTT. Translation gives CASSRLAGGVGELFF.

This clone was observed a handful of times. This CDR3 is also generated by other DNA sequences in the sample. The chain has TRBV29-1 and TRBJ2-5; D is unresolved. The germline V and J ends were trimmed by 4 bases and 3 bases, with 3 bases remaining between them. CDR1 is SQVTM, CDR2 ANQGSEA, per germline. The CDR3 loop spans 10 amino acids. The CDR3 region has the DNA TGCAGCGTTGGAAAAGAGACCCAGTACTTC. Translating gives CSVGKETQYF.

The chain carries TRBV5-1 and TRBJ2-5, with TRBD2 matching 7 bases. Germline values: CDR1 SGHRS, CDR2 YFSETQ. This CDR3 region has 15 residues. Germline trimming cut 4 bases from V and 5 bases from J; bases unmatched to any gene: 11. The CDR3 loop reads CASSLTTAGEETQYF. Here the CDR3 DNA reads TGCGCCAGCAGCCTAACGACGGCGGGAGAGGAGACCCAGTACTTC.

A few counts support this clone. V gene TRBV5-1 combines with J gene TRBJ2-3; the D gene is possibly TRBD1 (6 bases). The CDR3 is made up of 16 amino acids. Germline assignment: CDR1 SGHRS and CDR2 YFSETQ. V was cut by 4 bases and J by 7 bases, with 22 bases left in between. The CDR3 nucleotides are TGCGCCAGCAGCGGCAGGGGCGAGAGTATTCGGAATACGCAGTATTTT. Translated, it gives CASSGRGESIRNTQYF.

The CDR3 spells CASSPLGGGHGYTF. Here the CDR3 DNA reads TGTGCCAGCTCACCACTGGGTGGGGGTCATGGCTACACCTTC. The V call is TRBV18, the J call TRBJ1-2; possible D gene TRBD1, 5 bases. The V gene's germline CDR1 is KGHSH and CDR2 LQKENI. Trimming cost V 1 base and J 6 bases, with 12 bases left between them. This CDR3 is built from 14 residues. Combining the CDR3 with reference TRBV18 and TRBJ1-2 gives the whole variable domain NAGVMQNPRHLVRRRGQEARLRCSPMKGHSHVYWYRQLPEEGLKFMVYLQKENIIDESGMPKERFSAEFPKEGPSILRIQQVVRGDSAAYFCASSPLGGGHGYTFGSGTRLTVV.

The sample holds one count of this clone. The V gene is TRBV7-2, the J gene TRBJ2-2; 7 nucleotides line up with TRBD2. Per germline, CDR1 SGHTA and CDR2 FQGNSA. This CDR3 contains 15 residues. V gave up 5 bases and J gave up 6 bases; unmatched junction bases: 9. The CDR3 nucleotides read TGTGCCAGCAGCCCCGGGACGGGACTACCCGGGGAGCTGTTTTTT. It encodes CASSPGTGLPGELFF.

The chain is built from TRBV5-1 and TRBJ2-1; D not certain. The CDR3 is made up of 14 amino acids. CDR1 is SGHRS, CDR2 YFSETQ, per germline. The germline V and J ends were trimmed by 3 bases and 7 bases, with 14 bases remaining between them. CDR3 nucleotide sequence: TGCGCCAGCAGCTCAGAGCCACCACAGAATGAGCAGTTCTTC. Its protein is CASSSEPPQNEQFF.

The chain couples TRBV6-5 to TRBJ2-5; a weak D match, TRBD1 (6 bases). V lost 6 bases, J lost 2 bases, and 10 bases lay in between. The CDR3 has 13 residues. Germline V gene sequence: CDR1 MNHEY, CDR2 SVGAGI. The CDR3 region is CASSRDNQETQYF. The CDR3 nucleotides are TGTGCCAGCAGCCGGGACAATCAAGAGACCCAGTACTTC.

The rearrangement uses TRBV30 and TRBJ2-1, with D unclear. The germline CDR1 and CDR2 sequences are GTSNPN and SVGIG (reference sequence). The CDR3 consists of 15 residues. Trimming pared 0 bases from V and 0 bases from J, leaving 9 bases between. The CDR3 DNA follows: TGTGCCTGGAGTGTTCCGAGGAGCTCCTACAATGAGCAGTTCTTC. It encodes CAWSVPRSSYNEQFF.

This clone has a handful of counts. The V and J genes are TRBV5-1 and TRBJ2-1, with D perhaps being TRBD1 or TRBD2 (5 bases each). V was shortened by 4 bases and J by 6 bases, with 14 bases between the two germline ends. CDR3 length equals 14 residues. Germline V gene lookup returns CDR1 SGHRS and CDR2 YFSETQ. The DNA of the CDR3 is TGCGCCAGCAGCGAGGGACCGCTTCGCAATGAGCAGTTCTTC. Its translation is CASSEGPLRNEQFF.

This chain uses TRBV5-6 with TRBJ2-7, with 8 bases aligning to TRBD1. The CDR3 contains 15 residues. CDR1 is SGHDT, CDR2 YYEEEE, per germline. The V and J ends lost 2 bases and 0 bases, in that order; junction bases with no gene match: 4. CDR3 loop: CASSFGQGGSYEQYF. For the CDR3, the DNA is TGTGCCAGCAGCTTCGGACAGGGAGGCTCCTACGAGCAGTACTTC. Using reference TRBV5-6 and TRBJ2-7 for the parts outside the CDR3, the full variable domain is DAGVTQSPTHLIKTRGQQVTLRCSPKSGHDTVSWYQQALGQGPQFIFQYYEEEERQRGNFPDRFSGHQFPNYSSELNVNALLLGDSALYLCASSFGQGGSYEQYFGPGTRLTVT.

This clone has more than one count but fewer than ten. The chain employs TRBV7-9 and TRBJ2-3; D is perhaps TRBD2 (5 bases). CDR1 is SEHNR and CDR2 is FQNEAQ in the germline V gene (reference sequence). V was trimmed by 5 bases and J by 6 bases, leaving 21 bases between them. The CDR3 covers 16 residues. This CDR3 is CASSQESSGERDTQYF. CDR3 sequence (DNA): TGTGCCAGCAGCCAAGAGAGTAGTGGGGAGAGGGATACGCAGTATTTT.

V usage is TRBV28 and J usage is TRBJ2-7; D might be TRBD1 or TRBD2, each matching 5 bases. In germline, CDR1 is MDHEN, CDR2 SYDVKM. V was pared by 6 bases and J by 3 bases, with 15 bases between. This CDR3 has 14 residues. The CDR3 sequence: CASRSAGTLYEQYF. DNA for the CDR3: TGTGCCAGCAGATCCGCCGGGACCCTCTACGAGCAGTACTTC.

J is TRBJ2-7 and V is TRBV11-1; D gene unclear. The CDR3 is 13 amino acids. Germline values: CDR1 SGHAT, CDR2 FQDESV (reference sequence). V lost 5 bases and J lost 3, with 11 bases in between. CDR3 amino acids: CASSQGSVYEQYF. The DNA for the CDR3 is TGTGCCAGCAGCCAAGGATCTGTCTACGAGCAGTACTTC.

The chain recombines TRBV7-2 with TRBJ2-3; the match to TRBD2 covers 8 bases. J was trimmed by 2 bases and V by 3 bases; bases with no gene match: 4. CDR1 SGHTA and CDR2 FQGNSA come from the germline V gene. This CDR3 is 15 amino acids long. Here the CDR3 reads CASSFSGSFTDTQYF. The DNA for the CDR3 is TGTGCCAGCAGCTTCAGCGGGAGTTTCACAGATACGCAGTATTTT.

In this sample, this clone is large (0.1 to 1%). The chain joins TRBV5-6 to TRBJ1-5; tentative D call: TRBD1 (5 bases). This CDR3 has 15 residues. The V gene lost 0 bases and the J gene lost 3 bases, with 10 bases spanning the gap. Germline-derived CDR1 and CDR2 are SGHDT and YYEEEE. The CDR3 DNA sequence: TGTGCCAGCAGCTTGGCAGGGATGAACAATCAGCCCCAGCATTTT. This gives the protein CASSLAGMNNQPQHF.

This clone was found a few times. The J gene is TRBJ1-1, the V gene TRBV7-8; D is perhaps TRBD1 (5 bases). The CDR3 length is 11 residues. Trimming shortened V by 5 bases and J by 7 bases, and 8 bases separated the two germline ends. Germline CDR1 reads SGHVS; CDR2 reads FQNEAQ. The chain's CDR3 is CASSVDSEAFF. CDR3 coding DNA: TGTGCCAGCAGCGTAGACAGTGAAGCTTTCTTT.

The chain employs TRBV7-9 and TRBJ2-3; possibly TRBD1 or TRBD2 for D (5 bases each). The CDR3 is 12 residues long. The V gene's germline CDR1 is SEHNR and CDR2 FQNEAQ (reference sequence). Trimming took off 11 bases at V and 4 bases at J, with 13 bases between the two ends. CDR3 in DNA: TGTGCCGGTCAGAGAGGGGCAGATACGCAGTATTTT. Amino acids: CAGQRGADTQYF. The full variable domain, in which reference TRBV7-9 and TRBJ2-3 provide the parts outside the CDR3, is DTGVSQNPRHKITKRGQNVTFRCDPISEHNRLYWYRQTLGQGPEFLTYFQNEAQLEKSRLLSDRFSAERPKGSFSTLEIQRTEQGDSAMYLCAGQRGADTQYFGPGTRLTVL.

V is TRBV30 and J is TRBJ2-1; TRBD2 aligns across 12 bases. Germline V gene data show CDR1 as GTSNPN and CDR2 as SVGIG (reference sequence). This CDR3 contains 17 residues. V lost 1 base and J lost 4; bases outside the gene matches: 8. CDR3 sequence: CAWSGGTSGLRYNEQFF. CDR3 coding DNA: TGTGCCTGGAGTGGAGGGACTAGCGGGCTGCGTTACAATGAGCAGTTCTTC.

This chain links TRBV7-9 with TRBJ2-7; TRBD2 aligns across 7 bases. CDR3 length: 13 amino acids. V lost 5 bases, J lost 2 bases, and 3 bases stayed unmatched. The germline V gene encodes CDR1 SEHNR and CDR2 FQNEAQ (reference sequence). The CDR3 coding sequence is TGTGCCAGCAGCCGAAGCGGGACCTACGAGCAGTACTTC. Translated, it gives CASSRSGTYEQYF.

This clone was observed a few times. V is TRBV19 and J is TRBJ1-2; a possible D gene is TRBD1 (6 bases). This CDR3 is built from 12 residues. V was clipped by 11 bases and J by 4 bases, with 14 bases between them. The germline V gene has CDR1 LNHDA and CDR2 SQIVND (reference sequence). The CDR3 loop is CAGGGGPYGYTF. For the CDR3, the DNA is TGTGCCGGCGGGGGCGGCCCCTATGGCTACACCTTC.

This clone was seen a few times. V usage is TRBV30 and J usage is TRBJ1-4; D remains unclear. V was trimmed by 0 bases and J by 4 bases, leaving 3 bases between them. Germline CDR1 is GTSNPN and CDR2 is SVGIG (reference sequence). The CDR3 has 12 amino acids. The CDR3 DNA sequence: TGTGCCTGGAGTGTGCATAATGAAAAACTGTTTTTT. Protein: CAWSVHNEKLFF. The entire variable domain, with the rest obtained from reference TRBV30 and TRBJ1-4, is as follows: SQTIHQWPATLVQPVGSPLSLECTVEGTSNPNLYWYRQAAGRGLQLLFYSVGIGQISSEVPQNLSASRPQDRQFILSSKKLLLSDSGFYLCAWSVHNEKLFFGSGTQLSVL.

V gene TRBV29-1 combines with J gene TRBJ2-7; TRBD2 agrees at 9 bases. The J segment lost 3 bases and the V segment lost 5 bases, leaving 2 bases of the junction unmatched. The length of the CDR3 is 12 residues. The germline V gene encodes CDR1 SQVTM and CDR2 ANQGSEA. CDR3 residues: CSVLTSGYEQYF. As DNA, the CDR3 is TGCAGCGTTCTGACTAGCGGCTACGAGCAGTACTTC.